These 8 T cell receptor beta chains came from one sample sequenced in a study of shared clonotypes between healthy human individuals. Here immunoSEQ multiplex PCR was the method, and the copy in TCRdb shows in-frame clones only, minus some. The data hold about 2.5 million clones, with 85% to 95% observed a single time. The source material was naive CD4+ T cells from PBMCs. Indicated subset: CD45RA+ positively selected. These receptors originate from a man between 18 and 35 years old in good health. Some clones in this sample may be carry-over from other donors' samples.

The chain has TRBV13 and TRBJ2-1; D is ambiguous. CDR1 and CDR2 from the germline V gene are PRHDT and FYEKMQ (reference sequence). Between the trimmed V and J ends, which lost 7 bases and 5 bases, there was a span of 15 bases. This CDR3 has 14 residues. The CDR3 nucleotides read TGTGCCAGCACCTCTTGGGGTACAAACAATGAGCAGTTCTTC. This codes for CASTSWGTNNEQFF.

The CDR3 DNA is TGTGCCAGCAGCCAAGATCCCCACCTAGCGAGCTCCCCTCCCTACAATGAGCAGTTCTTC. This encodes CASSQDPHLASSPPYNEQFF. J is TRBJ2-1 and V is TRBV14, with D possibly matching TRBD2 (6 bases). CDR1 is SGHDN and CDR2 is FVKESK in the germline V gene. The CDR3 spans 20 residues. V lost 0 bases, J lost 2 bases, and 23 bases lay in between.

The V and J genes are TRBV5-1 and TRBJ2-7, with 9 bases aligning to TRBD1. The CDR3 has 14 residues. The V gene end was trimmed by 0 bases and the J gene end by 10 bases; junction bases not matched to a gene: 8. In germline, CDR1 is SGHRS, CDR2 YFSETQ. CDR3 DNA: TGCGCCAGCAGCTTGGTGCCGGGACAGGGCGGCCAGTACTTC. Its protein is CASSLVPGQGGQYF.

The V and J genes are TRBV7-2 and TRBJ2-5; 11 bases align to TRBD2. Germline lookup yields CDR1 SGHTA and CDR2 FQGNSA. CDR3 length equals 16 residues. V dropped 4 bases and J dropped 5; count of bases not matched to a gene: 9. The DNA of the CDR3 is TGTGCCAGCAGCTCACTTAGCGGGAGGGTCCGGGAGACCCAGTACTTC. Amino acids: CASSSLSGRVRETQYF.

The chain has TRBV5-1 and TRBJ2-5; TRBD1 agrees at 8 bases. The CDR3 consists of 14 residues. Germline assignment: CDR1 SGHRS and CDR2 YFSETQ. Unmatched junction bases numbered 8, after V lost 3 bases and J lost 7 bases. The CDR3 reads CASSWVQGEVTQYF. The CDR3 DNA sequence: TGCGCCAGCAGCTGGGTACAGGGGGAAGTGACCCAGTACTTC.

The CDR3 region is CASSRQGPQETQYF. The CDR3 region has the DNA TGTGCCAGCAGTAGACAGGGCCCCCAAGAGACCCAGTACTTC. This chain links TRBV25-1 with TRBJ2-5, with 7 bases that match TRBD1. The CDR3 spans 14 residues. Unmatched junction bases numbered 4, after V lost 5 bases and J lost 1 base. From germline, CDR1 is MGHDK and CDR2 SYGVNS.

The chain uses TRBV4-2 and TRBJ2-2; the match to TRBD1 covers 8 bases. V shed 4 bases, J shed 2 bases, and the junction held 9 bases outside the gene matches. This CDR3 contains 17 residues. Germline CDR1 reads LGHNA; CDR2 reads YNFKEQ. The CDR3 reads CASSRRQGTPNTGELFF. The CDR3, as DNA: TGTGCCAGCAGCCGGCGACAGGGGACCCCTAACACCGGGGAGCTGTTTTTT.

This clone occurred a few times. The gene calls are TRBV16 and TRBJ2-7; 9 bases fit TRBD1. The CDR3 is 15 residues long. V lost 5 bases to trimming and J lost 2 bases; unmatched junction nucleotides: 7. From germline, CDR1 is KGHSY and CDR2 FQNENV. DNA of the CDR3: TGTGCCAGCAGCGCGACAGGGGGGAACACCTACGAGCAGTACTTC. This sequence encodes CASSATGGNTYEQYF.